These T cell receptor beta chains were read from a single sample in a study of regulatory T cells in long-lasting Graves disease. MiXCR was run by TCRdb on the multiplex PCR reads, yielding one entry per CDR3 protein. The sample lists approximately 400,000 distinct CDR3 sequences; about 15% were seen once. These same data were also listed under a study on T cells in Graves' hyperthyroidism and ophthalmopathy.

The sequencing here drew on peripheral blood mononuclear cells (PBMCs), taken at new diagnosis, from a patient treated with antithyroid drugs. The receptor source for this set is a woman aged 30 to 39 with Graves disease. Both conserved end residues are part of each CDR3. D genes are given only for firm matches. Only part of the rows carry a size: once, few, many, or a class if the clone is expanded.

clone size: few
J gene: TRBJ2-1
D gene: NA
V gene: TRBV10-2
CDR3 DNA: TGCGCCAGCAGTGATTTGGTGTGGCTGGATCCGAACGGCAATGAGCAGTTCTTC
CDR3 protein: CASSDLVWLDPNGNEQFF

clone size: NA
J gene: TRBJ1-5
D gene: TRBD1
V gene: TRBV3-1
CDR3 DNA: TGTGCCAGCAACCTCCGGGACAGGGATAATCAGCCCCAGCATTTT
CDR3 protein: CASNLRDRDNQPQHF

clone size: NA
J gene: TRBJ2-2
D gene: NA
V gene: TRBV27
CDR3 DNA: TGTGCCAGCAGTCCGACGGGAGTTTCCGGGGAGCTGTTTTTT
CDR3 protein: CASSPTGVSGELFF

clone size: many
J gene: TRBJ2-7
D gene: NA
V gene: TRBV7-9
CDR3 DNA: TGTGCCAGCAGCTTCGACTACTCCGAGCAGTACTTC
CDR3 protein: CASSFDYSEQYF

clone size: NA
J gene: TRBJ1-5
D gene: NA
V gene: TRBV20-1
CDR3 DNA: TGCAGTGCTAGAGATTCTGCGCAGCCCCAGCATTTT
CDR3 protein: CSARDSAQPQHF

clone size: many
J gene: TRBJ2-1
D gene: TRBD2
V gene: TRBV4-2
CDR3 DNA: TGTGCCAGCAGCCAAGGACTAGCGGGAGATCCCTACAATGAGCAGTTCTTC
CDR3 protein: CASSQGLAGDPYNEQFF

clone size: NA
J gene: TRBJ1-2
D gene: NA
V gene: TRBV6-1
CDR3 DNA: TGTGCCGCGACGGTCGGGATCGGCTATGGCTACACCTTC
CDR3 protein: CAATVGIGYGYTF

clone size: NA
J gene: TRBJ2-2
D gene: TRBD1
V gene: TRBV29-1
CDR3 DNA: TGCAGCGGCCTCACAGGGGGCGGAGAGCTGTTTTTT
CDR3 protein: CSGLTGGGELFF

clone size: many
J gene: TRBJ2-3
D gene: NA
V gene: TRBV12-3/TRBV12-4
CDR3 DNA: TGTGCCAGCAGTCCGGGCACTACCCGCCCAGATACGCAGTATTTT
CDR3 protein: CASSPGTTRPDTQYF

clone size: few
J gene: TRBJ2-3
D gene: NA
V gene: TRBV19
CDR3 DNA: TGTGCCAGTAGTATGGGACCCGTAACTAGCACAGATACGCAGTATTTT
CDR3 protein: CASSMGPVTSTDTQYF

clone size: few
J gene: TRBJ2-5
D gene: TRBD1
V gene: TRBV18
CDR3 DNA: TGTGCCAGCTCACCACCCGGGACAGGGTGGGAGACCCAGTACTTC
CDR3 protein: CASSPPGTGWETQYF

clone size: few
J gene: TRBJ2-5
D gene: NA
V gene: TRBV6-9
CDR3 DNA: TGTGCCAGCAGTTCGGTGCTGCAGACCCAGTACTTC
CDR3 protein: CASSSVLQTQYF

clone size: many
J gene: TRBJ2-1
D gene: NA
V gene: TRBV12-3/TRBV12-4
CDR3 DNA: TGTGCCAGCAGTTTAGGCCTAGCCCTCAATGAGGGTGAGCAGTTCTTC
CDR3 protein: CASSLGLALNEGEQFF

clone size: many
J gene: TRBJ2-1
D gene: NA
V gene: TRBV27
CDR3 DNA: TGTGCCAGCAGTTCGGCGGGCTACAATGAGCAGTTCTTC
CDR3 protein: CASSSAGYNEQFF

clone size: many
J gene: TRBJ1-3
D gene: NA
V gene: TRBV4-2
CDR3 DNA: TGTGCCAGCAGCCCGCTAGAGGGGGACGATACTGGAAACACCATATATTTT
CDR3 protein: CASSPLEGDDTGNTIYF

clone size: few
J gene: TRBJ2-6
D gene: TRBD2
V gene: TRBV20-1
CDR3 DNA: TGCAGCGCTAGGGATGTCGGGAGGGCTGGGGCCAACGTCCTGACTTTC
CDR3 protein: CSARDVGRAGANVLTF

clone size: many
J gene: TRBJ2-5
D gene: NA
V gene: TRBV12-5
CDR3 DNA: TGTGCTAGTGGATTGGGAACCCAAGAGACCCAGTACTTC
CDR3 protein: CASGLGTQETQYF

clone size: NA
J gene: TRBJ1-6
D gene: TRBD1
V gene: TRBV4-2
CDR3 DNA: TGTGCCAGCAGCCACGATACGACAGGGGGTTCACCCCTCCACTTT
CDR3 protein: CASSHDTTGGSPLHF

clone size: NA
J gene: TRBJ2-2
D gene: NA
V gene: TRBV10-2
CDR3 DNA: TGCGCCAGCGGACCGGGGAACACCGGGGAGCTGTTTTTT
CDR3 protein: CASGPGNTGELFF

clone size: few
J gene: TRBJ2-3
D gene: TRBD2
V gene: TRBV24-1
CDR3 DNA: TGTGCCACCAGTGATCCCGGACTAGCGGGACGCACAGATACGCAGTATTTT
CDR3 protein: CATSDPGLAGRTDTQYF

clone size: NA
J gene: TRBJ2-1
D gene: TRBD2
V gene: TRBV25-1
CDR3 DNA: TGTGCCAGCAGTGAATCGGTGACTAGCGACGGTGAGCAGTTCTTC
CDR3 protein: CASSESVTSDGEQFF

clone size: few
J gene: TRBJ1-3
D gene: NA
V gene: TRBV18
CDR3 DNA: TGTGCCAGCTCACCACCCCAGAGAATCTCTGGAAACACCATATATTTT
CDR3 protein: CASSPPQRISGNTIYF

clone size: many
J gene: TRBJ2-2
D gene: TRBD1
V gene: TRBV6-1
CDR3 DNA: TGTGCCAGCAGATCCGACAGGGCCCCCGGCGGGGAGCTGTTTTTT
CDR3 protein: CASRSDRAPGGELFF

clone size: few
J gene: TRBJ1-1
D gene: NA
V gene: TRBV13
CDR3 DNA: TGTGCCAGCGGATGGGGGTGGAACACTGAAGCTTTCTTT
CDR3 protein: CASGWGWNTEAFF

clone size: few
J gene: TRBJ1-3
D gene: TRBD1
V gene: TRBV29-1
CDR3 DNA: TGCAGCGTTACAGGGGCTGGAAACACCATATATTTT
CDR3 protein: CSVTGAGNTIYF

clone size: NA
J gene: TRBJ2-1
D gene: NA
V gene: TRBV12-3/TRBV12-4
CDR3 DNA: TGTGCCAGCAGTTTAACTCAGAAGGTGTATGAGCAGTTCTTC
CDR3 protein: CASSLTQKVYEQFF

clone size: many
J gene: TRBJ1-3
D gene: NA
V gene: TRBV20-1
CDR3 DNA: TGCAGTGCTAGAGACGCGGGGGCTGGAAACACCATATATTTT
CDR3 protein: CSARDAGAGNTIYF

clone size: once
J gene: TRBJ2-6
D gene: NA
V gene: TRBV24-1
CDR3 DNA: TGTGCCACCAGTGGGGTGAGTGGGGCCAACGTCCTGACTTTC
CDR3 protein: CATSGVSGANVLTF

clone size: many
J gene: TRBJ2-7
D gene: TRBD2
V gene: TRBV20-1
CDR3 DNA: TGCAGTGCTAGAGGACGGGAGGGCTCCGTCTACGAGCAGTACTTC
CDR3 protein: CSARGREGSVYEQYF

clone size: many
J gene: TRBJ1-4
D gene: NA
V gene: TRBV3-1
CDR3 DNA: TGTGCCAGCGCAGGGCGCGTGGAAGAAAAACTGTTTTTT
CDR3 protein: CASAGRVEEKLFF

clone size: many
J gene: TRBJ2-1
D gene: NA
V gene: TRBV20-1
CDR3 DNA: TGCAGTGCTGGAAAGGAATTTTACAATGAGCAGTTCTTC
CDR3 protein: CSAGKEFYNEQFF

clone size: NA
J gene: TRBJ2-3
D gene: NA
V gene: TRBV12-3/TRBV12-4
CDR3 DNA: TGTGCCAGCAGTACCAGACTGCAATCTGGAGATACGCAGTATTTT
CDR3 protein: CASSTRLQSGDTQYF

clone size: NA
J gene: TRBJ1-2
D gene: NA
V gene: TRBV4-1
CDR3 DNA: TGCGCCAGCAGCCACCCCTTAGGAAACCCTCAGAGTGGCTACACCTTC
CDR3 protein: CASSHPLGNPQSGYTF

clone size: NA
J gene: TRBJ2-3
D gene: NA
V gene: TRBV19
CDR3 DNA: TGTGCCAGTATAGAGGGGGGGACAGATACGCAGTATTTT
CDR3 protein: CASIEGGTDTQYF

clone size: many
J gene: TRBJ2-5
D gene: TRBD2
V gene: TRBV7-9
CDR3 DNA: TGTGCCAGCAGCTTAGGGGGACTAGAAGAGACCCAGTACTTC
CDR3 protein: CASSLGGLEETQYF

clone size: few
J gene: TRBJ1-5
D gene: TRBD1
V gene: TRBV6-1
CDR3 DNA: TGTGCCAGCAATGACAGGGCGGTTGGCAATCAGCCCCAGCATTTT
CDR3 protein: CASNDRAVGNQPQHF

clone size: NA
J gene: TRBJ2-2
D gene: NA
V gene: TRBV4-1
CDR3 DNA: TGCGCCAGCAGCCAAGATCAACGGGGAACCGGGGAGCTGTTTTTT
CDR3 protein: CASSQDQRGTGELFF

clone size: many
J gene: TRBJ2-1
D gene: NA
V gene: TRBV24-1
CDR3 DNA: TGTGCCACCAGTGACGGTTCCTCCTACAATGAGCAGTTCTTC
CDR3 protein: CATSDGSSYNEQFF

clone size: few
J gene: TRBJ1-3
D gene: NA
V gene: TRBV5-1
CDR3 DNA: TGCGCCAGCAGCTTGGATGGACGGAGAAACACCATATATTTT
CDR3 protein: CASSLDGRRNTIYF

clone size: many
J gene: TRBJ2-1
D gene: NA
V gene: TRBV20-1
CDR3 DNA: TGCAGTGCTAGAGACTTCAGAGCGGAGCCTGACTACAATGAGCAGTTCTTC
CDR3 protein: CSARDFRAEPDYNEQFF

clone size: many
J gene: TRBJ2-5
D gene: NA
V gene: TRBV28
CDR3 DNA: TGTGCCAGCAGTTTATTTGGGGCAAGCCAAGAGACCCAGTACTTC
CDR3 protein: CASSLFGASQETQYF

clone size: many
J gene: TRBJ2-1
D gene: TRBD2
V gene: TRBV7-3
CDR3 DNA: TGTGCCAGCAGCCGAGGGGCGGGAGAGGGGAATGAGCAGTTCTTC
CDR3 protein: CASSRGAGEGNEQFF

clone size: many
J gene: TRBJ2-1
D gene: NA
V gene: TRBV20-1
CDR3 DNA: TGCAATGCTAGAAAGGGACTTGGCGATGAGCAGTTCTTC
CDR3 protein: CNARKGLGDEQFF

clone size: many
J gene: TRBJ2-1
D gene: NA
V gene: TRBV15
CDR3 DNA: TGTGCCACCAGCAGAGTCCGGGGCTCCTACAATGAGCAGTTCTTC
CDR3 protein: CATSRVRGSYNEQFF

clone size: NA
J gene: TRBJ1-1
D gene: NA
V gene: TRBV27
CDR3 DNA: TGTGCCAGCACATTAGGAGGTATGAACACTGAAGCTCTCTTT
CDR3 protein: CASTLGGMNTEALF

clone size: many
J gene: TRBJ2-3
D gene: TRBD2
V gene: TRBV20-1
CDR3 DNA: TGCAGTGCTAGTAGCGGGGTGCGGACAGATACGCAGTATTTT
CDR3 protein: CSASSGVRTDTQYF

clone size: few
J gene: TRBJ2-1
D gene: TRBD2
V gene: TRBV27
CDR3 DNA: TGTGCCAGCAGTTTCCGGGAGGTAGTCAATGAGCAGTTCTTC
CDR3 protein: CASSFREVVNEQFF

clone size: few
J gene: TRBJ2-5
D gene: TRBD1
V gene: TRBV18
CDR3 DNA: TGTGCCAGCTCACTAATCCGGGACAGGGTGATTGAAGCCCAAGAGACCCAGTACTTC
CDR3 protein: CASSLIRDRVIEAQETQYF